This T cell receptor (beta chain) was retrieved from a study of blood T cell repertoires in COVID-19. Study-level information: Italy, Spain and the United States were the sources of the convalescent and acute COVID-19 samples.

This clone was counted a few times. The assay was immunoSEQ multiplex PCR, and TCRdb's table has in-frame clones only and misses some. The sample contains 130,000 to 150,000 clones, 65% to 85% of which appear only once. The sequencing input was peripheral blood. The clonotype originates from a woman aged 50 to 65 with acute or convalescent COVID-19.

CDR3: CASTLADSYEQYF. The DNA of the CDR3 is TGTGCCAGCACCCTAGCGGATTCCTACGAGCAGTACTTC. The V and J genes are TRBV6-5 and TRBJ2-7; 7 nucleotides agree with TRBD2. With 7 bases clipped from V and 1 base from J, the junction kept 4 bases outside the gene matches. This CDR3 contains 13 residues. CDR1 MNHEY and CDR2 SVGAGI come from the germline V gene.